This is a list of T cell receptor beta chains from one sample in a study of lung T cells in sarcoidosis with Löfgren's syndrome. TCRdb redid the calling of the reads with MiXCR, one entry per CDR3 protein. Among roughly 19,000 distinct CDR3 sequences, roughly a fifth were seen once, and the ten largest hold approximately 4%. The sample was CD4+ T cells from PBMCs. All receptors derive from a human donor with sarcoidosis (Löfgren's syndrome or another form), or a control subject (not recorded which). Each CDR3 is given with its conserved first and last residue. The D gene is left open where the match is weak. Size tells how often a clone was seen (once, few, many) or the class of an expanded clone, and some rows leave it out.

>TRBD1|TRBJ2-7|medium-sized|TRBV27
CASSFRAAQGTGSYEQYF
TGTGCCAGCAGTTTCAGGGCCGCCCAGGGGACAGGGAGCTACGAGCAGTACTTC
>TRBD2|TRBJ2-7|many|TRBV10-2
CASMSAGTAYEQYF
TGCGCCAGCATGTCAGCGGGGACTGCCTACGAGCAGTACTTC
>NA|TRBJ1-5|medium-sized|TRBV6-1
CASSSWASRDQPQHF
TGTGCCAGCAGTTCATGGGCCTCGAGGGATCAGCCCCAGCATTTT
>NA|TRBJ1-4|NA|TRBV11-2
CASSIAGRVEKLFF
TGTGCCAGCAGCATCGCAGGGAGGGTTGAAAAACTGTTTTTT
>NA|TRBJ2-3|many|TRBV7-2
CASSYPGAADTQYF
TGTGCCAGCAGCTACCCAGGGGCGGCAGATACGCAGTATTTT
>TRBD1|TRBJ1-4|few|TRBV29-1
CSVKPQGAGEKLFF
TGCAGCGTTAAACCTCAGGGGGCAGGTGAAAAACTGTTTTTT
>TRBD1|TRBJ2-2|few|TRBV9
CASSETTGSTGELFF
TGTGCCAGCAGCGAGACGACAGGGTCAACCGGGGAGCTGTTTTTT
>TRBD2|TRBJ2-1|many|TRBV5-1
CASSSTLGLGSNEQFF
TGCGCCAGCAGCTCGACCTTGGGACTAGGCTCCAATGAGCAGTTCTTC
>NA|TRBJ1-4|many|TRBV18
CASSPWERTRNEKLFF
TGTGCCAGCTCACCATGGGAGAGGACGAGAAATGAAAAACTGTTTTTT
>TRBD2|TRBJ2-1|many|TRBV28
CATVLSGRAYNEQFF
TGTGCCACCGTCCTTAGCGGGAGGGCCTACAATGAGCAGTTCTTC
>NA|TRBJ2-2|many|TRBV11-3
CASSLAQGGTGELFF
TGTGCCAGCAGCTTAGCCCAGGGGGGCACCGGGGAGCTGTTTTTT
>NA|TRBJ2-5|many|TRBV7-2
CASSFGTRTETQYF
TGTGCCAGCAGCTTTGGGACGCGCACAGAGACCCAGTACTTC
>TRBD2|TRBJ2-3|many|TRBV7-6
CASSLVPLAGAGTDTQYF
TGTGCCAGCAGCTTAGTTCCCTTAGCGGGAGCGGGCACAGATACGCAGTATTTT
>NA|TRBJ1-5|NA|TRBV3-1
CASSQGRGVNQPQHF
TGTGCCAGCAGCCAAGGGAGGGGGGTTAATCAGCCCCAGCATTTT
>NA|TRBJ2-3|medium-sized|TRBV27
CASRVQETADTQYF
TGTGCCAGCAGAGTGCAGGAGACCGCAGATACGCAGTATTTT
>NA|TRBJ1-1|NA|TRBV29-1
CSVSQKGPNTGAFF
TGCAGCGTTTCACAAAAGGGGCCGAACACTGGAGCTTTCTTT
>NA|TRBJ2-1|many|TRBV28
CASSFASRRYNEQFF
TGTGCCAGCAGTTTTGCTAGCAGAAGATACAATGAGCAGTTCTTC
>NA|TRBJ2-7|many|TRBV12-3/TRBV12-4
CASSFGLGLSSYEQYF
TGTGCCAGCAGTTTCGGACTTGGCCTCAGCTCCTACGAGCAGTACTTC
>NA|TRBJ1-1|NA|TRBV10-2
CASSVSPDGTTEAFF
TGCGCCAGCAGTGTATCCCCGGACGGGACCACTGAAGCTTTCTTT
>NA|TRBJ1-5|many|TRBV12-3/TRBV12-4
CASSFGRGDQPQHF
TGTGCCAGCAGTTTCGGGAGGGGGGACCAGCCCCAGCATTTT
>TRBD1|TRBJ2-5|few|TRBV11-2
CASSSQGARETQYF
TGTGCCAGCAGCTCACAGGGGGCTCGAGAGACCCAGTACTTC
>NA|TRBJ2-2|many|TRBV11-2
CASSLSQVTGELFF
TGTGCCAGCAGCTTGTCGCAAGTCACCGGGGAGCTGTTTTTT
>NA|TRBJ2-4|many|TRBV7-2
CASSPGPPLAKNIQYF
TGTGCCAGCAGCCCGGGACCGCCGCTAGCCAAAAACATTCAGTACTTC
>NA|TRBJ2-3|many|TRBV10-3
CAISEAGDTQYF
TGTGCCATCAGTGAGGCAGGGGATACGCAGTATTTT
>TRBD1|TRBJ1-1|many|TRBV7-2
CASSQTLRTGIRAFF
TGTGCCAGCAGCCAAACCTTACGGACAGGCATTAGAGCTTTCTTT
>NA|TRBJ2-4|many|TRBV12-3/TRBV12-4
CASSQQDTFLAKNIQYF
TGTGCCAGCAGCCAACAGGATACCTTTCTAGCCAAAAACATTCAGTACTTC
>NA|TRBJ1-2|many|TRBV7-9
CASSTGTNYGYTF
TGTGCCAGCAGTACGGGAACTAACTATGGCTACACCTTC
>TRBD2|TRBJ2-1|NA|TRBV14
CASSQENRLARGIYNEQFF
TGTGCCAGCAGCCAAGAAAATAGACTAGCCCGGGGGATCTACAATGAGCAGTTCTTC
>TRBD2|TRBJ2-7|NA|TRBV7-9
CASSLAGGTYEQYF
TGTGCCAGCAGCCTAGCGGGAGGGACCTACGAGCAGTACTTC
>NA|TRBJ2-2|many|TRBV18
CASSPLAGDAGELFF
TGTGCCAGCTCACCGCTGGCAGGGGATGCCGGGGAGCTGTTTTTT
>NA|TRBJ2-1|many|TRBV12-3/TRBV12-4
CASSLGTGLGDEQFF
TGTGCCAGCAGTTTAGGTACGGGGCTCGGGGATGAGCAGTTCTTC
>NA|TRBJ1-1|many|TRBV10-3
CAISDPRGATEAFF
TGTGCCATCAGTGACCCCCGGGGGGCCACCGAAGCTTTCTTT
>TRBD2|TRBJ2-4|many|TRBV20-1
CSAGGLAKNIQYF
TGCAGTGCCGGGGGGTTAGCCAAAAACATTCAGTACTTC
>NA|TRBJ2-3|NA|TRBV20-1
CSAIVPGSATGDTQCF
TGCAGTGCCATAGTACCCGGGAGCGCCACAGGAGACACGCAGTGTTTT
>NA|TRBJ2-7|many|TRBV13
CASSLLENSYEQYF
TGTGCCAGCAGCTTGCTTGAGAACTCCTACGAGCAGTACTTC
>NA|TRBJ1-1|NA|TRBV7-3
CASSPGALTGTEAFF
TGTGCCAGCAGCCCCGGGGCCCTCACGGGCACTGAAGCTTTCTTT
>NA|TRBJ1-5|NA|TRBV30
CAWSDDRQKVFNQPQHF
TGTGCCTGGTCCGATGACAGGCAAAAAGTATTCAATCAGCCCCAGCATTTT
>NA|TRBJ2-5|large|TRBV11-2
CASSLDLGAQETQYF
TGTGCCAGCAGCTTAGATCTGGGAGCGCAAGAGACCCAGTACTTC
>TRBD2|TRBJ2-3|many|TRBV25-1
CASSFAGGGDTQYF
TGTGCCAGCAGTTTTGCGGGAGGAGGAGATACGCAGTATTTT
>NA|TRBJ2-7|many|TRBV4-3
CASSQDWASEQYF
TGCGCCAGCAGCCAAGACTGGGCGAGCGAGCAGTACTTC
>NA|TRBJ1-1|few|TRBV5-6
CASSLASLGTEAFF
TGTGCCAGCAGCTTGGCCTCGCTCGGCACTGAAGCTTTCTTT